This T cell receptor (beta chain) was retrieved from a study of regulatory T cells in long-lasting Graves disease. This clonotype was detected many times. Its antigen remains unknown. Libraries of TCR beta came from iRepertoire HTBI primers plus Arm-PCR of CDR3 regions. MiXCR was run by TCRdb on the multiplex PCR reads, yielding one entry per CDR3 protein. The data contain roughly 380,000 distinct CDR3 sequences, roughly a sixth of them singletons. Germline V gene lookup returns CDR1 SGHRS and CDR2 YFSETQ. Trimming removed 4 bases from V and 6 bases from J; junction bases left unmatched: 12. The CDR3 spans 16 residues. Specified time point: newly diagnosed GD, antithyroid drugs for less than 3 months. RNA from PBMCs was the source of the TCR library. From an endocrinology department in Xi'an, China, came the patients. Peripheral blood, approximately 9 milliliters per patient, was collected in EDTA tubes.

Study-wide results and caveats: Thyroid tissue went unexamined; only peripheral blood was analyzed. TCR diversity was lower in persistent Graves' patients (versus newly diagnosed ones).

The starting material was peripheral blood mononuclear cells (PBMCs), obtained at new diagnosis, from a patient treated with antithyroid drugs. The chain links TRBV5-1 to TRBJ2-7; 11 bases line up with TRBD2. The receptor was derived from a female donor with Graves disease. As DNA, the CDR3 is TGCGCCAGCAGCCCCCCGGGGCTAGCGGGAGGCCGCGAGCAGTACTTC. Translation gives CASSPPGLAGGREQYF.